This T cell receptor beta chain emerged from a study of blood T cell repertoires in COVID-19. On the study more broadly: The study drew acute and convalescent COVID-19 samples from the United States, Italy and Spain. PBMCs, B-cell-depleted T cells, or T cells were the source of the cDNA or gDNA that made up the material.

The authors' processing: Amplification of reference gene primers provided the estimated nucleated cell counts. Measured with immunoSEQ multiplex PCR; TCRdb has only the in-frame clones, and not every one. V and J calls and clone size are as listed in that table; D and trimming were resolved from the DNA. The repertoire holds 250,000 to 300,000 clones, with 86% as singletons. The germline V gene has CDR1 ENHRY and CDR2 SYGVKD. The CDR3 is 14 amino acids. V was shortened by 0 bases and J by 7 bases, with 7 bases between the two germline ends. The chain is built from TRBV10-3 and TRBJ1-6; D remains unclear. Sequences were obtained from peripheral blood. This receptor was identified in a man younger than 35 with active or convalescent COVID-19. CDR3 DNA sequence: TGTGCCATCAGTGAGTCGCTCGGGAATTCACCCCTCCACTTT. It is translated as CAISESLGNSPLHF.